The 24 T cell receptor beta chains reported below all come from one sample, sequenced in a study of T cells in Graves' hyperthyroidism and ophthalmopathy. TCR beta CDR3 regions were amplified from RNA. Initially, a first-round RT-PCR of the TCR CDR3 employed the HTBI primer set. TCRdb ran MiXCR on the multiplex PCR reads and lists one entry per CDR3 protein. Counted here are about 380,000 distinct CDR3 sequences, around an eighth occurring once; the ten biggest clones make up 20% to 25%. The sequenced material came from blood. These receptors all come from a man aged 25-40 years with Graves' hyperthyroidism that later progressed to Graves' ophthalmopathy.

V and J are TRBV5-1 and TRBJ2-1; 8 bases map to TRBD2. V gave up 4 bases and J gave up 6 bases; unmatched junction bases: 9. Germline V gives CDR1 SGHRS, CDR2 YFSETQ. The CDR3 length is 15 residues. The CDR3, as DNA: TGCGCCAGCAGCCGGGGGGGGGGTAGGGTCAATGAGCAGTTCTTC. Its translation is CASSRGGGRVNEQFF.

This chain connects TRBV24-1 to TRBJ1-5, with 7 bases lining up with TRBD1. The CDR3 runs to 17 residues. V was pared by 0 bases and J by 3 bases, with 7 bases of the junction left unmatched. Germline values: CDR1 KGHDR, CDR2 SFDVKD. The CDR3 spells CATSDLQGGQINQPQHF. CDR3 sequence (DNA): TGTGCCACCAGTGATTTGCAAGGGGGACAGATCAATCAGCCCCAGCATTTT.

There are a few counts of this clonotype. This chain connects TRBV10-3 to TRBJ2-1, with TRBD1 as a possible D gene (6 bases). Germline V gene lookup returns CDR1 ENHRY and CDR2 SYGVKD. The CDR3 has 12 amino acids. The V end was cut by 8 bases, the J end by 12 bases, with 17 bases between. In nucleotides, the CDR3 is TGTGCCATCCGAGGACAGCTTGGAGGGCAGTTCTTC. It codes for CAIRGQLGGQFF.

Worth noting for this clonotype: This may be a read error, as it is one base from a much larger clone. The gene calls are TRBV13 and TRBJ1-6; D not certain. CDR1 and CDR2 (germline): PRHDT, FYEKMQ (reference sequence). The CDR3 has 16 residues. Here the CDR3 DNA reads TGTGCCAGCAGCTTGGGTGACAACTCCTATAATTCACCCCCCCACTTT. Translated: CASSLGDNSYNSPPHF. The variable domain in full, completed from reference TRBV13 and TRBJ1-6, reads AAGVIQSPRHLIKEKRETATLKCYPIPRHDTVYWYQQGPGQDPQFLISFYEKMQSDKGSIPDRFSAQQFSDYHSELNMSSLELGDSALYFCASSLGDNSYNSPPHFGNGTRLTVT.

This clonotype has at least ten counts. The V and J genes are TRBV13 and TRBJ2-7; 12 positions match TRBD1. The CDR3 runs to 16 residues. Germline CDR1 PRHDT, CDR2 FYEKMQ (reference sequence). Trimming cost V 5 bases and J 1 base; bases outside gene matches: 6. As DNA, the CDR3 is TGTGCCAGCAGCGGTCCGGGACAGGGGGCATCCTACGAGCAGTACTTC. Its protein product is CASSGPGQGASYEQYF.

Regarding this clonotype: A read error may be the cause here, since a much bigger clone is one base away. The CDR3 sequence is CASSRDRGTEASF. The CDR3, as DNA: TGTGCCAGCAGCCGGGACAGGGGCACTGAAGCTTCCTTT. V gene TRBV13 combines with J gene TRBJ1-1, with 10 positions matching TRBD1. Germline V gene data show CDR1 as PRHDT and CDR2 as FYEKMQ (reference sequence). This CDR3 has 13 amino acids.

The V gene is TRBV27, the J gene TRBJ1-6, with TRBD1 matching over 9 bases. Germline V lookup: CDR1 MNHEY, CDR2 SMNVEV (reference sequence). CDR3 length: 17 residues. V lost 4 bases and J lost 6; bases outside the gene matches: 10. CDR3 sequence: CASSSWDRVGGNSPLHF. As DNA, the CDR3 is TGTGCCAGCAGTTCCTGGGACAGGGTTGGGGGTAATTCACCCCTCCACTTT.

The V and J genes are TRBV19 and TRBJ1-6, with a possible D match to TRBD1 (6 bases). V lost 7 bases to trimming and J lost 8 bases, with 12 bases between them. This CDR3 is built from 13 residues. Looked up from germline, CDR1 is LNHDA and CDR2 is SQIVND (reference sequence). The CDR3 coding sequence is TGTGCCAGTAAGTTGGCAGGGGATTCACCCCTCCACTTT. This encodes CASKLAGDSPLHF.

This clonotype was detected ten times or more. The CDR3 loop reads CASSPTSGGVDEQFF. In DNA, the CDR3 is TGTGCCAGCAGTCCGACTAGCGGGGGGGTGGATGAGCAGTTCTTC. J is TRBJ2-1 and V is TRBV28, with 14 bases identical to TRBD2. The CDR3 is 15 amino acids. After removal of 5 bases from V and 8 bases from J, the junction contained 5 bases not matched to a gene. The germline gives CDR1 MDHEN, CDR2 SYDVKM.

This clonotype was counted ten times or more. The V gene is TRBV7-9, the J gene TRBJ1-4; a possible D gene is TRBD1 (5 bases). The germline V gene encodes CDR1 SEHNR and CDR2 FQNEAQ (reference sequence). CDR3 length: 15 residues. Trimming took off 5 bases at V and 0 bases at J, with 10 bases between the two ends. In DNA form, the CDR3 reads TGTGCCAGCAGCCCCACGGGGGCAACTAATGAAAAACTGTTTTTT. Its protein is CASSPTGATNEKLFF.

The V and J genes are TRBV20-1 and TRBJ1-4, with D unclear. This CDR3 region has 13 residues. CDR1 and CDR2 from the germline V gene are DFQATT and SNEGSKA (reference sequence). V lost 1 base to trimming and J lost 5 bases, with 8 bases between them. The CDR3 reads CSARGPYNEKLFF. DNA of the CDR3: TGCAGTGCTAGAGGACCGTACAATGAAAAACTGTTTTTT.

Many counts were recorded for this clonotype. The chain carries TRBV7-9 and TRBJ2-5, with D possibly matching TRBD2 (5 bases). This CDR3 contains 14 residues. Trimming pared 3 bases from V and 5 bases from J, leaving 13 bases between. The V gene's germline CDR1 is SEHNR and CDR2 FQNEAQ (reference sequence). The CDR3 nucleotides read TGTGCCAGCAGCTTTTTCGCGGGTGGCGAGACCCAGTACTTC. This codes for CASSFFAGGETQYF.

Regarding this clonotype: Sequence at one end of the junction differs from germline and may be a read error. This chain joins TRBV30 and TRBJ2-1, with 10 bases identical to TRBD1. This CDR3 spans 14 amino acids. Per the germline V gene, CDR1 is GTSNPN and CDR2 is SVGIG (reference sequence). In DNA, the CDR3 is TGTACCTGGAGTGGCCGGGACAGGGGCAATGAGCAGTTCTTC. Translation gives CTWSGRDRGNEQFF.

This clonotype was counted at least ten times. The V and J genes are TRBV11-2 and TRBJ1-1; possible D gene TRBD1, 6 bases. V was clipped by 2 bases and J by 5 bases, with 12 bases between them. Germline V gene data show CDR1 as SGHAT and CDR2 as FQNNGV. The CDR3 extends over 14 amino acids. CDR3: CASSLRRGATEAFF. The CDR3 region has the DNA TGTGCCAGCAGCTTAAGAAGGGGGGCGACTGAAGCTTTCTTT.

This clonotype was recorded at least ten times. The CDR3 DNA reads TGTGCCAGCAGTTTAGAGTCAGGGACTGAAGCTTTCTTT. It is translated as CASSLESGTEAFF. The V call is TRBV12-3 or TRBV12-4, the J call TRBJ1-1; D might be TRBD1 (5 bases). The CDR3 loop spans 13 amino acids. With 1 base removed from V and 5 bases from J, the gap between germline ends came to 8 bases.

In nucleotides, the CDR3 is TGTGCCAGTAGTGCGACAGGGCCGCGGGACACTGAAGCTTTCTTT. It yields the protein CASSATGPRDTEAFF. This sequence joins TRBV19 and TRBJ1-1; 7 bases line up with TRBD1. The CDR3 extends over 15 amino acids. Unmatched junction bases numbered 9, after V lost 5 bases and J lost 3 bases. From germline, CDR1 is LNHDA and CDR2 SQIVND (reference sequence).

This clonotype was seen only a few times. The rearrangement joins TRBV6-1 to TRBJ1-2; 7 positions match TRBD1. Trimming at V came to 5 bases and at J to 8 bases, leaving 14 bases not matched to a gene. The CDR3 is 15 amino acids. Per the germline V gene, CDR1 is MNHNS and CDR2 is SASEGT. The CDR3 DNA sequence: TGTGCCAGCAGTATGACAGGGCCGTATTCCGGCGGCTACACCTTC. It codes for CASSMTGPYSGGYTF.

V gene TRBV6-1 combines with J gene TRBJ1-1, with D perhaps TRBD1 (6 bases). The CDR3 has 17 residues. Trimming took 2 bases from V and 5 from J, leaving 21 bases between them. Germline CDR1 and CDR2: MNHNS and SASEGT. CDR3 amino acids: CASSEHYYGRGLTEAFF. DNA of the CDR3: TGTGCCAGCAGTGAACATTATTATGGCAGGGGACTGACTGAAGCTTTCTTT.

Many counts were recorded for this clonotype. J is TRBJ1-1 and V is TRBV3-1, with unresolved D. This CDR3 is 16 amino acids long. Between the trimmed V and J ends, which lost 1 base and 2 bases, there was a span of 14 bases. Germline V gene data show CDR1 as LGHDT and CDR2 as YNNKEL (reference sequence). This chain's CDR3 is CASSQGTGRSNTEAFF. The CDR3 DNA follows: TGTGCCAGCAGCCAAGGGACCGGACGAAGTAACACTGAAGCTTTCTTT.

The chain has TRBV11-2 and TRBJ2-1; 11 nucleotides align to TRBD2. V lost 7 bases and J lost 10; bases outside the gene matches: 12. Germline V gene data show CDR1 as SGHAT and CDR2 as FQNNGV. CDR3 size: 15 residues. CDR3 sequence: CASTPSGGLYREQFF. CDR3 in DNA: TGTGCCAGCACCCCTAGCGGGGGGCTCTATCGCGAGCAGTTCTTC. Combining the CDR3 with reference TRBV11-2 and TRBJ2-1 gives the whole variable domain EAGVAQSPRYKIIEKRQSVAFWCNPISGHATLYWYQQILGQGPKLLIQFQNNGVVDDSQLPKDRFSAERLKGVDSTLKIQPAKLEDSAVYLCASTPSGGLYREQFFGPGTRLTVL.

CDR3: CASSLVAGVGSPLHF. Here the CDR3 DNA reads TGTGCCAGCAGCTTAGTGGCAGGGGTTGGTTCACCCCTCCACTTT. This rearrangement joins TRBV11-2 to TRBJ1-6, with D perhaps matching TRBD1 (6 bases). The CDR3 is made up of 15 amino acids. Looked up from germline, CDR1 is SGHAT and CDR2 is FQNNGV. V was trimmed by 1 base and J by 9 bases, leaving 13 bases between them.

A note on this clonotype: A read error may produce the germline difference seen at one junction end. The rearrangement joins TRBV5-1 to TRBJ2-2, with 10 bases matching TRBD2. CDR3 length equals 15 residues. Germline V gives CDR1 SGHRS, CDR2 YFSETQ. Here the CDR3 DNA reads TGTGCCAGCAGCTTCACTAGCGGGACAGCCGGGGAGCTGTTTTTT. It is translated as CASSFTSGTAGELFF.

This clonotype was seen a few times. This could be a read error, since a much larger clone is one nucleotide away. The chain is built from TRBV6-2 or TRBV6-3 and TRBJ2-7; D is unclear. Per germline, CDR1 MNHEY and CDR2 SVGEGT. The ends were cut back, 7 bases at V and 3 bases at J, with 19 bases in the middle. The CDR3 is 15 amino acids. The CDR3 nucleotides read TGTGCCAGCAACGTGGGCAGGACGTACGTCTACGAGCAGTACTTC. This sequence encodes CASNVGRTYVYEQYF.

This clonotype has only a few counts. The chain carries TRBV4-1 and TRBJ2-3; 8 bases agree with TRBD2. Germline V CDR1 and CDR2: MGHRA, YSYEKL. The CDR3 runs to 18 residues. The ends lost 0 bases at V and 2 bases at J; junction bases unmatched: 10. The CDR3 DNA sequence: TGCGCCAGCAGCCAAGAGGGAGCGGGGGAGCTCTTCACAGATACGCAGTATTTT. Translating it yields CASSQEGAGELFTDTQYF.